One and the same sample provided the 26 T cell receptor beta chains below, sequenced in a study of identical twins. TCRdb reanalysed the 5' RACE reads using MiXCR and keeps one entry per CDR3 protein. The table includes approximately 600,000 distinct CDR3 sequences, roughly 6.6% detected once. The same sample was also used in a study of yellow fever vaccine responses in identical twins.

Specimen: PBMCs. The receptors come from a woman between 18 and 29 years old in good health.

This clonotype was detected many times. J is TRBJ2-1 and V is TRBV4-1; possible D gene TRBD2, 5 bases. Germline V gene data show CDR1 as MGHRA and CDR2 as YSYEKL. V dropped 4 bases and J dropped 2 bases, with 21 bases sitting between them. The CDR3 sequence is 18 residues long. CDR3 nucleotide sequence: TGCGCCAGCAGCCTCACCGCAGCAGTGGGAGTACCCTACAATGAGCAGTTCTTC. Translated, it gives CASSLTAAVGVPYNEQFF.

This clonotype was seen more than once but under ten times. CDR3 sequence: CASRDSTDTQYF. CDR3 in DNA: TGTGCCAGCAGGGATAGCACAGATACGCAGTATTTT. J is TRBJ2-3 and V is TRBV2; no definite D call. Trimming removed 6 bases at V and 0 bases at J, with 4 bases between. Germline V CDR1 and CDR2: SNHLY, FYNNEI. CDR3 length: 12 residues. Variable domain in full (rest from reference TRBV2 and TRBJ2-3): EPEVTQTPSHQVTQMGQEVILRCVPISNHLYFYWYRQILGQKVEFLVSFYNNEISEKSEIFDDQFSVERPDGSNFTLKIRSTKLEDSAMYFCASRDSTDTQYFGPGTRLTVL.

This clonotype was seen at least ten times. The rearrangement uses TRBV5-1 and TRBJ2-2; 7 bases are a match to TRBD2. The CDR3 consists of 17 residues. Germline values: CDR1 SGHRS, CDR2 YFSETQ. V gave up 0 bases and J gave up 6 bases; unmatched junction bases: 11. Written as DNA, the CDR3 is TGCGCCAGCAGCTTGGCCTCGGGGACTATAAAGCCCGGGGAGCTGTTTTTT. Translating gives CASSLASGTIKPGELFF.

This clonotype was seen only a few times. The CDR3 loop reads CASSLKLDRGSNEQFF. In DNA form, the CDR3 reads TGTGCCAGCAGCTTGAAGCTGGACAGGGGAAGCAATGAGCAGTTCTTC. The genes are TRBV5-5 and TRBJ2-1; 9 nucleotides agree with TRBD1. Germline V gives CDR1 SGHKS, CDR2 YYEKEE (reference sequence). The CDR3 has 16 residues. The V gene end was trimmed by 1 base and the J gene end by 6 bases; junction bases not matched to a gene: 8.

This clonotype was seen only a few times. CDR3 sequence (DNA): TGTGCCAGCAGCCTCCGGACTAGCGGACCCACAGATACGCAGTATTTT. Translated: CASSLRTSGPTDTQYF. The chain carries TRBV7-2 and TRBJ2-3; 10 nucleotides match TRBD2. The V and J ends lost 5 bases and 2 bases, in that order; junction bases with no gene match: 7. From germline, CDR1 is SGHTA and CDR2 FQGNSA. This CDR3 has 16 residues.

Ten or more counts support this clonotype. This sequence joins TRBV6-2 or TRBV6-3 and TRBJ2-1; 7 bases map to TRBD1. V shed 5 bases, J shed 8 bases, and the junction held 9 bases outside the gene matches. Looked up from germline, CDR1 is MNHEY and CDR2 is SVGEGT. This CDR3 is built from 14 residues. This CDR3 reads CASSEGTEADEQFF. The DNA for the CDR3 is TGTGCCAGCAGTGAGGGGACAGAGGCAGATGAGCAGTTCTTC.

This clonotype was seen more than once but under ten times. The chain links TRBV5-1 to TRBJ2-1, with TRBD2 identical over 14 bases. The CDR3 length is 18 residues. Germline assignment: CDR1 SGHRS and CDR2 YFSETQ. The trim removed 1 base at V and 9 bases at J, leaving 12 bases unmatched. The CDR3 spells CASSLYSMGTSGGTEQFF. In DNA form, the CDR3 reads TGCGCCAGCAGCTTGTATTCGATGGGGACTAGCGGGGGTACTGAGCAGTTCTTC.

The chain combines TRBV7-9 with TRBJ2-1; a possible D gene is TRBD2 (6 bases). Germline V gene sequence: CDR1 SEHNR, CDR2 FQNEAQ (reference sequence). Deletions cut 8 bases from V and 1 base from J, with 15 bases between. The CDR3 totals 15 residues. In DNA, the CDR3 is TGTGCCAGCCGGGGTCGGGAGCGGTCCTACAATGAGCAGTTCTTC. It specifies CASRGRERSYNEQFF.

The chain joins TRBV5-1 to TRBJ1-1; tentatively, D is TRBD1 (5 bases). The CDR3 spans 14 residues. CDR1 SGHRS and CDR2 YFSETQ come from the germline V gene. Trimming took off 7 bases at V and 0 bases at J, with 13 bases between the two ends. CDR3 loop: CASVQGGLNTEAFF. CDR3 bases: TGCGCCAGCGTTCAGGGAGGATTGAACACTGAAGCTTTCTTT. Complete variable domain (other parts from reference TRBV5-1 and TRBJ1-1): KAGVTQTPRYLIKTRGQQVTLSCSPISGHRSVSWYQQTPGQGLQFLFEYFSETQRNKGNFPGRFSGRQFSNSRSEMNVSTLELGDSALYLCASVQGGLNTEAFFGQGTRLTVV.

This clonotype was detected many times. This rearrangement joins TRBV27 to TRBJ2-7; 9 nucleotides align to TRBD2. The germline V gene encodes CDR1 MNHEY and CDR2 SMNVEV (reference sequence). This CDR3 has 15 amino acids. J gave up 2 bases and V 2 bases, and 4 bases lay outside the gene matches. The CDR3 DNA sequence: TGTGCCAGCAGTTTAAGGACTAGCGCTACCTACGAGCAGTACTTC. It is translated as CASSLRTSATYEQYF.

This clonotype has a count of ten or more. The chain employs TRBV24-1 and TRBJ2-1; 10 bases line up with TRBD2. The CDR3 covers 13 residues. Germline V gene data show CDR1 as KGHDR and CDR2 as SFDVKD. J was trimmed by 7 bases and V by 9 bases; bases with no gene match: 5. The CDR3 DNA reads as TGTGCCACCGCTGGGACTAGCGATAATGAGCAGTTCTTC. Residues: CATAGTSDNEQFF.

This clonotype was recorded a few times. CDR3 bases: TGTGCCAGCAGGCCGGGACAGGGCTCCTACGAGCAGTACTTC. Translation gives CASRPGQGSYEQYF. This chain links TRBV12-3 or TRBV12-4 with TRBJ2-7, with 9 bases that match TRBD1. The CDR3 is made up of 14 amino acids. J lost 0 bases, V lost 6 bases, and 3 bases had no gene match.

The chain uses TRBV7-9 and TRBJ2-6, with 8 bases aligning to TRBD1. This CDR3 contains 17 residues. Germline V gene data show CDR1 as SEHNR and CDR2 as FQNEAQ (reference sequence). With V trimmed by 5 bases and J by 2 bases, 8 bases remained unmatched. The CDR3 loop reads CASSPRTGRAGANVLTF. In DNA form, the CDR3 reads TGTGCCAGCAGCCCTAGGACAGGGCGGGCTGGGGCCAACGTCCTGACTTTC.

This clonotype has at least ten counts. The chain employs TRBV11-1 and TRBJ2-7; the D gene is possibly TRBD2 (6 bases). V was clipped by 1 base and J by 3 bases, with 22 bases between them. The germline gives CDR1 SGHAT, CDR2 FQDESV (reference sequence). This CDR3 region has 18 residues. The CDR3 is CASSLEEGIDGGYYEQYF. The DNA of the CDR3 is TGTGCCAGCAGCTTAGAGGAGGGAATCGACGGTGGCTACTACGAGCAGTACTTC.

This clonotype was counted only a few times. This chain joins TRBV19 and TRBJ2-2; D remains unclear. The CDR3 has 15 amino acids. V shed 6 bases and J shed 5 bases, with 16 bases lying between them. CDR1 and CDR2 from the germline V gene are LNHDA and SQIVND (reference sequence). The chain's CDR3 is CASRSPLNGTGELFF. The CDR3 nucleotides are TGTGCCAGTAGATCGCCCCTTAATGGAACCGGGGAGCTGTTTTTT.

The table lists this clonotype with a few counts. The rearrangement uses TRBV5-1 and TRBJ2-7; weak D call: TRBD2 (6 bases). Trimming took off 0 bases at V and 5 bases at J, with 9 bases between the two ends. Germline V gene data show CDR1 as SGHRS and CDR2 as YFSETQ. This CDR3 is 13 amino acids long. The CDR3 loop is CASSLGLVNEQYF. The DNA for the CDR3 is TGCGCCAGCAGCTTGGGACTAGTTAACGAGCAGTACTTC.

This clonotype was seen at least ten times. This sequence joins TRBV3-1 and TRBJ2-1; weak D call: TRBD1 (5 bases). The V end was cut by 5 bases, the J end by 0 bases, with 17 bases between. Germline V CDR1 and CDR2: LGHDT, YNNKEL (reference sequence). This CDR3 has 17 residues. CDR3 protein: CASSNNPGRSSYNEQFF. In DNA, the CDR3 is TGTGCCAGCAGCAACAACCCAGGGCGAAGCTCCTACAATGAGCAGTTCTTC.

The V call is TRBV7-2, the J call TRBJ2-1; D remains ambiguous. The germline V gene encodes CDR1 SGHTA and CDR2 FQGNSA. The CDR3 runs to 13 residues. With 1 base removed from V and 9 bases from J, the gap between germline ends came to 10 bases. The DNA for the CDR3 is TGTGCCAGCAGCTTAGTGTTAGCCCTTGAGCAGTTCTTC. This encodes CASSLVLALEQFF.

This clonotype was seen repeatedly, ten times or more. The J gene is TRBJ2-3, the V gene TRBV10-3; D is possibly TRBD1 or TRBD2 (6 bases each). V lost 3 bases, J lost 6 bases, and 22 bases lay in between. The CDR3 spans 17 residues. The germline CDR1 and CDR2 sequences are ENHRY and SYGVKD. CDR3 in amino acids: CAISDLPERGAHDTQYF. CDR3 nucleotide sequence: TGTGCCATCAGTGATCTCCCGGAAAGGGGGGCGCACGATACGCAGTATTTT.

The rearrangement joins TRBV15 to TRBJ1-2; unclear D gene. Germline assignment: CDR1 LNHNV and CDR2 YYDKDF (reference sequence). The CDR3 runs 15 residues. V lost 0 bases, J lost 3 bases, and 11 bases lay in between. The CDR3 loop is CATSRESIIDYGYTF. CDR3 coding DNA: TGTGCCACCAGCAGAGAGAGTATCATAGACTATGGCTACACCTTC.

This clonotype was detected a few times. The chain links TRBV23-1 to TRBJ2-7, with D unclear. TRBV23-1 is assigned to the ORF class and has an uncertain function. The CDR3 is 12 amino acids. Trimming took 6 bases from V and 0 from J, leaving 6 bases between them. The CDR3 here is CASRPSSYEQYV. For the CDR3, the DNA is TGCGCCAGCAGGCCGAGCTCCTACGAGCAGTACGTC.

In this sample, this clonotype turned up a few times. The V call is TRBV5-1, the J call TRBJ2-7, with 12 bases matching TRBD2. CDR1 and CDR2 (germline): SGHRS, YFSETQ. J was trimmed by 4 bases and V by 6 bases; bases with no gene match: 17. This CDR3 has 18 residues. For the CDR3, the DNA is TGCGCCAGCACGAGGTGGGTAACGACTAGCGGGAGCGCTTACGAGCAGTACTTC. This encodes CASTRWVTTSGSAYEQYF. The full variable domain, in which reference TRBV5-1 and TRBJ2-7 provide the parts outside the CDR3, is KAGVTQTPRYLIKTRGQQVTLSCSPISGHRSVSWYQQTPGQGLQFLFEYFSETQRNKGNFPGRFSGRQFSNSRSEMNVSTLELGDSALYLCASTRWVTTSGSAYEQYFGPGTRLTVT.

This clonotype appeared many times. This sequence joins TRBV28 and TRBJ2-1; TRBD2 aligns across 7 bases. The CDR3 runs 15 residues. The germline V gene has CDR1 MDHEN and CDR2 SYDVKM. V lost 3 bases and J lost 4; bases outside the gene matches: 6. The CDR3 nucleotides read TGTGCCAGCAGTTTTATAAGCGGGGTATACAATGAGCAGTTCTTC. It translates to CASSFISGVYNEQFF.

This clonotype was observed a few times. The chain recombines TRBV28 with TRBJ2-7; possible D gene TRBD2, 6 bases. The length of the CDR3 is 11 residues. V lost 10 bases, J lost 2 bases, and 9 bases lay in between. The V gene's germline CDR1 is MDHEN and CDR2 SYDVKM. The CDR3, as DNA: TGTGCCACTGGGACTCCCTACGAGCAGTACTTC. This translates into CATGTPYEQYF.

The V and J genes are TRBV20-1 and TRBJ2-1, with D possibly being TRBD2 (6 bases). Deletions cut 1 base from V and 1 base from J, with 17 bases between. Germline V gene data show CDR1 as DFQATT and CDR2 as SNEGSKA (reference sequence). This CDR3 is 17 amino acids long. The CDR3 DNA sequence: TGCAGTGCTAGAGTTATTACCGGGGGAACATCCTACAATGAGCAGTTCTTC. Translation: CSARVITGGTSYNEQFF.

This clonotype was found a few times. V gene TRBV7-2 combines with J gene TRBJ2-3, with unresolved D. CDR1 is SGHTA and CDR2 is FQGNSA in the germline V gene. The V end was cut by 1 base, the J end by 4 bases, with 12 bases between. The CDR3 has 15 amino acids. The CDR3 nucleotides read TGTGCCAGCAGCTTAGAGCAGTCGTTTGCAGATACGCAGTATTTT. It is translated as CASSLEQSFADTQYF.